Listed below are T cell receptor beta chains from one sample, sequenced in a study of T cells in Graves' hyperthyroidism and ophthalmopathy. MiXCR, applied by TCRdb to the multiplex PCR reads, yields one record per CDR3 protein. The table lists about 290,000 distinct CDR3 sequences, about 13% of them singletons, with roughly 8.2% in the top ten. The sample taken for sequencing was blood. These receptor sequences come from a woman aged 40 to 55 with Graves' hyperthyroidism. Each CDR3 is given with its conserved first and last residue.

J gene	V gene	CDR3 protein
TRBJ2-1	TRBV7-9	CASSPGLAGEQFF
TRBJ2-2	TRBV12-3/TRBV12-4	CASSFAGGELFF
TRBJ2-7	TRBV28	CASSLLGRAYEQYF
TRBJ2-7	TRBV7-9	CASSPRTGGTYEQYF
TRBJ2-3	TRBV7-9	CASSLSTSTDTQYF
TRBJ2-7	TRBV2	CATGQGPYEQYF
TRBJ2-6	TRBV24-1	CATSDRSQGPTNVLTF
TRBJ1-2	TRBV28	CASSPGGLVYGYTF
TRBJ1-2	TRBV29-1	CSENSGYGYTF
TRBJ2-3	TRBV20-1	CSARRLAGGNPDTQYF
TRBJ2-1	TRBV12-3/TRBV12-4	CASSRGEQFF
TRBJ1-5	TRBV19	CASKRDGRQPQHF
TRBJ2-1	TRBV5-4	CASSLEGTRGNEQFF
TRBJ2-2	TRBV11-1	CASSRASGNTGELFF
TRBJ1-5	TRBV19	CASNLQGYQPQHF
TRBJ2-4	TRBV7-2	CASSLAGTSINIQYF
TRBJ2-7	TRBV12-3/TRBV12-4	CASSRGVWAQNEQYF
TRBJ1-5	TRBV24-1	CATSGNSLNNQPQHF
TRBJ1-5	TRBV7-8	CASSSHLRPGRNQPQHF
TRBJ1-1	TRBV6-4	CASSAEGGNTEAFF
TRBJ2-5	TRBV5-1	CASSLGLAGGIETQYF
TRBJ1-1	TRBV29-1	CSVASQAEAFF
TRBJ1-1	TRBV15	CATSRPGYTEAFF
TRBJ2-2	TRBV5-1	CASSPSQGSGELFF
TRBJ2-1	TRBV19	CASSGTAYNEQFF
TRBJ1-1	TRBV29-1	CSAVGPMNTEAFF
TRBJ2-2	TRBV30	CAWSVEGLDTGELFF
TRBJ1-4	TRBV7-2	CASSLSLAGGGANEKLFF
TRBJ2-3	TRBV20-1	CSASDGSGTDTQYF
TRBJ1-6	TRBV20-1	CSARSNVEQGGSPLHF
TRBJ2-3	TRBV27	CATRLAGTDTQYF
TRBJ1-6	TRBV2	CASRTEYSPLHF
TRBJ2-3	TRBV7-6	CASSPTSGSDTQYF
TRBJ1-5	TRBV10-3	CAISERGSNQPQHF
TRBJ2-3	TRBV30	CAWTGTTRRSDTQYF
TRBJ1-4	TRBV12-3/TRBV12-4	CASSLIQGAGKLFF
TRBJ1-2	TRBV27	CASSLRTGGGYTF
TRBJ2-7	TRBV20-1	CSATPGTGGNEQYF
TRBJ2-5	TRBV3-1	CASSITTGQETQYF
TRBJ2-7	TRBV27	CASSLLGQGDYEQYF
TRBJ2-1	TRBV6-1	CASSGTSNEQFF
TRBJ1-2	TRBV30	CAWSRPRTVGYTF
TRBJ2-2	TRBV19	CASSWLVGTGGGAGELFF
TRBJ2-1	TRBV7-3	CASSLFGGRADEQFF
TRBJ2-7	TRBV15	CATSRDGARAAYEQYF
TRBJ2-5	TRBV7-9	CASSPGTGARGETQYF
TRBJ1-1	TRBV12-3/TRBV12-4	CASVPSGTTLKAFF
TRBJ2-5	TRBV11-2	CASSPTGGGETQYF
TRBJ1-1	TRBV6-5	CASSYSGQGSEAFF